One and the same sample provided the 18 T cell receptor beta chains below, sequenced in a study of T-cell reconstitution after alpha-beta-depleted transplantation in children. Preparation of the TCRbeta library was carried out with unique molecular identifiers. Via MiXCR, TCRdb re-called the PCR reads, giving one row per CDR3 protein. This sample has about 610,000 distinct CDR3 sequences, with roughly a tenth found just once. The specimen comprised PBMCs from the stem cell graft donor, sampled from the stem cell graft. Receptors were obtained from a human donor who donated a stem cell graft to a child with acute myeloid leukemia.

This clonotype was counted only a few times. This chain connects TRBV5-1 to TRBJ2-1; D is perhaps TRBD2 (6 bases). V lost 0 bases to trimming and J lost 4 bases, with 11 bases between them. Germline CDR1 and CDR2: SGHRS and YFSETQ. This CDR3 is 15 amino acids long. CDR3 sequence reads: CASSLVAESYNEQFF. The CDR3, as DNA: TGCGCCAGCAGCTTGGTAGCGGAGTCTTACAATGAGCAGTTCTTC.

This clonotype was seen a few times. The chain employs TRBV7-2 and TRBJ2-7; 9 positions agree with TRBD1. Germline V gene lookup returns CDR1 SGHTA and CDR2 FQGNSA. There are 14 residues in the CDR3. V lost 5 bases and J lost 5; bases outside the gene matches: 7. CDR3 loop: CASSITGGGHEQYF. The CDR3 DNA is TGTGCCAGCAGCATTACAGGGGGCGGACACGAGCAGTACTTC.

This chain joins TRBV19 and TRBJ2-7; 8 bases align to TRBD1. Germline CDR1 reads LNHDA; CDR2 reads SQIVND (reference sequence). The V and J ends lost 2 bases and 6 bases, in that order; junction bases with no gene match: 3. The CDR3 spans 13 residues. This chain's CDR3 is CASSIQGAAEQYF. The CDR3 nucleotides read TGTGCCAGTAGTATACAGGGGGCGGCCGAGCAGTACTTC.

This clonotype was counted between two and nine times. J is TRBJ1-5 and V is TRBV28; 8 positions agree with TRBD1. Germline V gene lookup returns CDR1 MDHEN and CDR2 SYDVKM. V lost 5 bases, J lost 3 bases, and 6 bases stayed unmatched. The CDR3 spans 15 residues. The CDR3 reads CASSAGTGLNQPQHF. The CDR3 DNA sequence: TGTGCCAGCAGTGCCGGGACAGGCCTCAATCAGCCCCAGCATTTT.

The chain joins TRBV5-1 to TRBJ2-1; D remains unclear. The CDR3 has 15 residues. Germline values: CDR1 SGHRS, CDR2 YFSETQ. V dropped 0 bases and J dropped 4 bases, with 11 bases sitting between them. CDR3 nucleotide sequence: TGCGCCAGCAGCTTGGGTCTAGTAGGATACAATGAGCAGTTCTTC. It is translated as CASSLGLVGYNEQFF. Using reference TRBV5-1 and TRBJ2-1 for the parts outside the CDR3, the full variable domain is KAGVTQTPRYLIKTRGQQVTLSCSPISGHRSVSWYQQTPGQGLQFLFEYFSETQRNKGNFPGRFSGRQFSNSRSEMNVSTLELGDSALYLCASSLGLVGYNEQFFGPGTRLTVL.

This clonotype came up many times. This chain connects TRBV20-1 to TRBJ2-7; 9 nucleotides agree with TRBD2. Germline trimming cut 7 bases from V and 6 bases from J; bases unmatched to any gene: 10. The CDR3 is made up of 13 amino acids. Per germline, CDR1 DFQATT and CDR2 SNEGSKA (reference sequence). The CDR3 coding sequence is TGCAGTGGGGTTGGCGGGAGGGCCGGCGAGCAGTACTTC. Translated: CSGVGGRAGEQYF.

CDR3 DNA: TGTGCCAGCTCACTAGACCAAAACGGGGAGCAGTACTTC. Amino acids: CASSLDQNGEQYF. The chain is built from TRBV18 and TRBJ2-7; D not certain. Trimming took off 4 bases at V and 7 bases at J, with 14 bases between the two ends. The CDR3 loop spans 13 amino acids. Germline loops: CDR1 KGHSH, CDR2 LQKENI.

This clonotype was detected only a few times. V usage is TRBV12-3 or TRBV12-4 and J usage is TRBJ1-1; D not certain. The CDR3 spans 15 residues. V lost 7 bases to trimming and J lost 5 bases, with 20 bases between them. CDR3 nucleotide sequence: TGTGCCAGCACCCCGGTGATCGGGTTGAGGACTGAAGCTTTCTTT. Translating gives CASTPVIGLRTEAFF.

This clonotype was seen a few times. The V and J genes are TRBV6-2 or TRBV6-3 and TRBJ2-3, with no clear D. CDR1 and CDR2 from the germline V gene are MNHEY and SVGEGT. V was pared by 2 bases and J by 6 bases, with 6 bases between. The CDR3 has 12 residues. CDR3 sequence reads: CASSYDSDTQYF. The CDR3 region has the DNA TGTGCCAGCAGTTACGATTCCGATACGCAGTATTTT.

The genes are TRBV28 and TRBJ2-5, with D possibly TRBD1 on 5 matching bases. Germline CDR1 MDHEN, CDR2 SYDVKM. The CDR3 is 15 amino acids. Between the trimmed V and J ends, which lost 5 bases and 5 bases, there was a span of 18 bases. For the CDR3, the DNA is TGTGCCAGCAGTACACGGGCCAGGGTAAAGGAGACCCAGTACTTC. Protein sequence: CASSTRARVKETQYF.

This clonotype was seen only a few times. V gene TRBV9 combines with J gene TRBJ2-3; D not resolved. Germline values: CDR1 SGDLS, CDR2 YYNGEE. The CDR3 is 14 amino acids. V lost 4 bases, J lost 0 bases, and 9 bases lay in between. This chain's CDR3 is CASSSFESTDTQYF. The CDR3 region has the DNA TGTGCCAGCAGCTCCTTCGAGAGCACAGATACGCAGTATTTT.

With regard to this clonotype: Lacking the conserved final phenylalanine or tryptophan, this CDR3 likely reflects a read error. The DNA is left out, because the CDR3 cannot be placed on it with certainty; the CDR3 is given as TCRdb lists it. The gene calls are TRBV7-9 and TRBJ2-5; TRBD2 is the table's D call, not checked against the DNA. Germline CDR1 and CDR2: SEHNR and FQNEAQ (reference sequence). The CDR3 spans 8 residues, counting both ends. This CDR3 reads CASSRGSL.

The table lists this clonotype with a few counts. The rearrangement uses TRBV4-3 and TRBJ2-1, with D possibly TRBD1 on 5 matching bases. CDR1 LGHNA and CDR2 YSLEER come from the germline V gene. This CDR3 comprises 14 residues. V lost 1 base to trimming and J lost 10 bases, with 14 bases between them. In DNA form, the CDR3 reads TGCGCCAGCAGCCAAGGTGTTAAGGGGAACGAGCAGTTCTTC. Residues: CASSQGVKGNEQFF.

This rearrangement joins TRBV24-1 to TRBJ2-1; 7 positions match TRBD2. The CDR3 is 17 amino acids. CDR1 is KGHDR, CDR2 SFDVKD, per germline. Trimming removed 4 bases from V and 8 bases from J; junction bases left unmatched: 16. CDR3 sequence reads: CATSDPAPGRTEDEQFF. CDR3 nucleotides: TGTGCCACCAGTGACCCCGCCCCCGGGAGGACCGAGGATGAGCAGTTCTTC.

This clonotype has more than one count but fewer than ten. The chain uses TRBV20-1 and TRBJ2-1, with 13 bases aligning to TRBD2. Looked up from germline, CDR1 is DFQATT and CDR2 is SNEGSKA (reference sequence). The junction had 4 bases not matched to a gene; V was cut back by 0 bases and J by 2 bases. The CDR3 is 17 residues long. The DNA of the CDR3 is TGCAGTGCTAGAGATCTGGGACTAGCGGGACCCTACAATGAGCAGTTCTTC. This encodes CSARDLGLAGPYNEQFF.

The J gene is TRBJ2-2, the V gene TRBV3-1; D might be TRBD1 (5 bases). There are 15 residues in the CDR3. V was pared by 10 bases and J by 2 bases, with 17 bases between. Germline values: CDR1 LGHDT, CDR2 YNNKEL (reference sequence). In DNA form, the CDR3 reads TGTGCCACCACCCAAGTCGACAGCAACACCGGGGAGCTGTTTTTT. Amino acids: CATTQVDSNTGELFF.

This clonotype was picked up a small number of times. The chain recombines TRBV5-1 with TRBJ2-7, with D perhaps TRBD2 (5 bases). The germline V gene encodes CDR1 SGHRS and CDR2 YFSETQ. Trimming removed 2 bases at V and 5 bases at J, with 14 bases between. The CDR3 length is 14 residues. CDR3 sequence reads: CASSLFDSADEQYF. The CDR3 nucleotides read TGCGCCAGCAGCTTATTCGACTCAGCGGACGAGCAGTACTTC.

The V and J genes are TRBV11-2 and TRBJ2-6; maybe TRBD2 (5 bases). This CDR3 is built from 18 residues. The germline V gene has CDR1 SGHAT and CDR2 FQNNGV. V was shortened by 5 bases and J by 4 bases, with 21 bases between the two germline ends. This chain's CDR3 is CASSQRLGVSYGANVLTF. The CDR3 DNA is TGTGCCAGCAGCCAGCGGCTCGGGGTTTCTTACGGGGCCAACGTCCTGACTTTC.